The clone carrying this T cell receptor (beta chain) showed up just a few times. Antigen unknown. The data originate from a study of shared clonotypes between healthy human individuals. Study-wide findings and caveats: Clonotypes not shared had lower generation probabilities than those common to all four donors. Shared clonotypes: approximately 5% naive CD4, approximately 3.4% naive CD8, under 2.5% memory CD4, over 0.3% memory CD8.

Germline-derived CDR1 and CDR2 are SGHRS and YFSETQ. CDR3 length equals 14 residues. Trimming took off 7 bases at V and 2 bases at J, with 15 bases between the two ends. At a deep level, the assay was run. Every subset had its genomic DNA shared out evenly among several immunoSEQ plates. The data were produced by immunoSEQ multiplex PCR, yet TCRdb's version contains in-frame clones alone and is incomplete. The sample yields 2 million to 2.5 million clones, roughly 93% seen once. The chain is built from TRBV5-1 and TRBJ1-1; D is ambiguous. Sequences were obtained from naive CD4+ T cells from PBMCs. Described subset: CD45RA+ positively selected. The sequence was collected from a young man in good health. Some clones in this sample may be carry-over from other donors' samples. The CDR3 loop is CASGIDTPNTEAFF. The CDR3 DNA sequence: TGCGCCAGCGGAATAGACACCCCTAACACTGAAGCTTTCTTT.